The source of this TCR beta chain is a study of blood T cell repertoires in COVID-19. As for the study in general: In each case, the material was cDNA or gDNA derived from T cells, B-cell-depleted T cells, or PBMCs.

In the source study's methods: Scientists estimated how many nucleated cells there were by amplifying reference gene primers. Sequenced by immunoSEQ multiplex PCR; TCRdb stores in-frame clones only, minus some. Clonal size and the V and J genes are those of that table, whereas D and trimming came from the DNA. This table has about 310,000 clones, approximately 83% appearing once. Grouping used clinical history reported by participants in a survey and questionnaire. Trimming took 0 bases from V and 2 from J; bases not matched to a gene: 1. The CDR3 is 15 residues long. Germline CDR1 and CDR2: LGHNA and YNFKEQ.

This TCR was sampled from a man younger than 40 who had recovered from COVID-19. The V and J genes are TRBV4-2 and TRBJ2-7, with TRBD2 identical over 10 bases. Sequencing was performed on PBMCs or T cells enriched from blood (not recorded which). The CDR3 nucleotides read TGTGCCAGCAGCCAAGAACTAGCGGGACCCTACGAGCAGTACTTC. Translating it yields CASSQELAGPYEQYF.